This record concerns one T cell receptor (beta chain) sequence. Antigen: not known. The Oncomine TCR Beta short-read assay was applied to DNA of cultured CD4+ T cells. TCRdb re-called the PCR reads through MiXCR, storing one row per CDR3 protein. The sample lists 10,000 to 15,000 distinct CDR3 sequences; about three quarters were seen once. The sample is drawn from a study of vaccination and CD4 T cells after COVID-19. Across the whole study: Vaccinees got either two BNT162b2 doses or two mRNA-1273 doses. Once diagnosed, patients had post-COVID samples drawn a median around 110 days later (range 35 to 161).

Trimming removed 9 bases at V and 5 bases at J, with 19 bases between. Germline V gene data show CDR1 as LNHDA and CDR2 as SQIVND (reference sequence). The CDR3 is 14 residues long. The study's findings and limits: Going from around 20 to 38, median SARS-CoV-2-reactive clonotypes did not rise significantly.

The treatment denotes: approximately nine-day PBMC culture with coronavirus spike peptide pools or control peptides (ViraFEST assay). With peptide pools, ViraFEST first expanded antigen-specific T cells and afterwards sequenced their TCRs. Sequencing used CD4+ T cells from blood, cultured in vitro. This receptor was obtained from a human donor who had recovered from COVID-19. The chain joins TRBV19 to TRBJ2-5, with D perhaps TRBD1 (6 bases). The chain's CDR3 is CASSGQSWTETQYF. The CDR3 DNA reads TGTGCCAGCTCAGGACAGTCTTGGACCGAGACCCAGTACTTC.